This T cell receptor (beta chain) was captured in a study of cytomegalovirus exposure and HLA in healthy donors. Study background: A preliminary data release comprised tens of millions of unique TCRs obtained from HLA-typed donors. Study-wide points: Data from an earlier analysis indicated that most TCR beta V segments were productive either about 87% or about 30% of the time. Analyzed later, association rates of TCRs varied across HLA loci, with DRB1 most and HLA-C fewest.

The CDR3 sequence is 14 residues long. V was shortened by 4 bases and J by 5 bases, with 12 bases between the two germline ends. The germline V gene encodes CDR1 SGDLS and CDR2 YYNGEE. This clone has only a few counts. What it recognizes is unknown. Primers included in the PCR were 60 Vbeta and 13 Jbeta primers. The table came from immunoSEQ multiplex PCR; TCRdb's copy has only in-frame clones and leaves some out. This table holds about 170,000 clones, about 75% found once. The sequenced material came from PBMCs. The receptor was derived from a female donor in good health and CMV-seronegative. The V and J genes are TRBV9 and TRBJ2-2; D possibly corresponds to TRBD2 (5 bases). The DNA of the CDR3 is TGTGCCAGCAGCATCCTCGGAGGTACCGGGGAGCTGTTTTTT. Protein product: CASSILGGTGELFF.